These 25 T cell receptor beta chains were all obtained from the same sample, sequenced in a study of T cells in Graves' hyperthyroidism and ophthalmopathy. Using RNA transcripts as the source, TCR beta CDR3 regions were amplified. The TCR CDR3 was amplified in a first-round RT-PCR using the HTBI primer set. From the multiplex PCR reads, TCRdb called clonotypes with MiXCR, one entry per CDR3 protein. The table lists 450,000 to 700,000 distinct CDR3 sequences, 35% to 55% of them singletons. The sample comprised peripheral blood or thyroid tissue (not recorded which). The receptors were sampled from a young woman with Graves' hyperthyroidism.

As for this clonotype: A much larger clone differs from this one at a single base, so this may be a read error. CDR3 loop: CASSLATSGRAGEQYF. In nucleotides, the CDR3 is TGTGCCAGCAGCCTGGCGACTAGCGGGAGGGCCGGCGAGCAGTACTTC. This sequence joins TRBV7-6 and TRBJ2-7, with TRBD2 matching 14 bases. CDR1 and CDR2 from the germline V gene are SGHVS and FNYEAQ. After removal of 5 bases from V and 6 bases from J, the junction contained 9 bases not matched to a gene. The CDR3 covers 16 residues.

V usage is TRBV5-1 and J usage is TRBJ2-7; tentative D call: TRBD2 (6 bases). This CDR3 region has 15 residues. Trimming cost V 0 bases and J 6 bases, with 16 bases left between them. CDR1 SGHRS and CDR2 YFSETQ come from the germline V gene. For the CDR3, the DNA is TGCGCCAGCAGCTTGGGTGACGGGAGAGCTAGCGAGCAGTACTTC. This sequence encodes CASSLGDGRASEQYF.

This chain uses TRBV20-1 with TRBJ1-1; D call uncertain. Trimming stripped 1 base from V and 3 bases from J, with 9 bases between. Germline loops: CDR1 DFQATT, CDR2 SNEGSKA (reference sequence). The CDR3 extends over 13 amino acids. Here the CDR3 reads CSARGREHTEAFF. The CDR3 DNA reads TGCAGTGCTAGAGGGCGGGAGCACACTGAAGCTTTCTTT.

Notes on this clonotype: A much larger clone sits a single nucleotide away, making a read error possible. The rearrangement links TRBV12-3 or TRBV12-4 to TRBJ1-1, with D perhaps TRBD1 (6 bases). The CDR3 has 16 residues. V was trimmed by 4 bases and J by 3 bases, leaving 18 bases between them. The CDR3 spells CASSSRSGARDTEAFF. The DNA of the CDR3 is TGTGCCAGCAGTTCTAGATCAGGGGCGCGGGACACTGAAGCTTTCTTT.

This clonotype was counted many times. V gene TRBV12-3 or TRBV12-4 combines with J gene TRBJ1-1; no clear D. The CDR3 extends over 13 amino acids. Trimming stripped 5 bases from V and 2 bases from J, with 9 bases between. The CDR3 bases are TGTGCCAGCAGTCAAACCCGTAACACTGAAGCTTTCTTT. It is translated as CASSQTRNTEAFF.

The chain uses TRBV18 and TRBJ1-2; D gene ambiguous. Germline V CDR1 and CDR2: KGHSH, LQKENI. Trimming removed 3 bases at V and 7 bases at J, with 9 bases between. The CDR3 sequence is 12 residues long. In nucleotides, the CDR3 is TGTGCCAGCTCACCGGATGCCTTTGGCTACACCTTC. As protein: CASSPDAFGYTF.

The chain uses TRBV7-2 and TRBJ1-2, with unresolved D. The CDR3 length is 16 residues. Between the trimmed V and J ends, which lost 7 bases and 2 bases, there was a span of 20 bases. In germline, CDR1 is SGHTA, CDR2 FQGNSA. The CDR3 DNA reads TGTGCCAGCATCCTTTGGGCGGGAGGCCTCAACTATGGCTACACCTTC. It specifies CASILWAGGLNYGYTF.

The gene calls are TRBV27 and TRBJ1-1, with a tentative D call TRBD1 (6 bases). Germline V gives CDR1 MNHEY, CDR2 SMNVEV (reference sequence). V lost 8 bases and J lost 2, with 15 bases in between. The CDR3 totals 14 residues. CDR3 sequence reads: CASGSRGFNTEAFF. The CDR3 DNA reads TGTGCCAGCGGCTCCAGGGGATTTAACACTGAAGCTTTCTTT.

CDR3 DNA sequence: TGTGCCAGCAGGGAGCTCCAGGGGGACACTGAAGCTTTCTTT. Its translation: CASRELQGDTEAFF. The V gene is TRBV6-1, the J gene TRBJ1-1; TRBD1 matches 7 bases. The CDR3 is 14 residues long. Germline V gene sequence: CDR1 MNHNS, CDR2 SASEGT. V trimming: 6 bases; J trimming: 3 bases; junction bases outside the gene matches: 7.

This chain joins TRBV7-9 and TRBJ1-2; tentative D call: TRBD1 (6 bases). In germline, CDR1 is SEHNR, CDR2 FQNEAQ (reference sequence). Trimming cost V 5 bases and J 3 bases, with 19 bases left between them. The CDR3 has 16 amino acids. The CDR3 protein is CASSPPGTPTDYGYTF. The CDR3 region has the DNA TGTGCCAGCAGCCCGCCGGGGACACCAACAGACTATGGCTACACCTTC.

This clonotype was detected a few times. The chain employs TRBV9 and TRBJ2-2; the D gene is possibly TRBD2 (5 bases). CDR3 length: 16 amino acids. V lost 4 bases and J 8 bases, leaving 21 bases between the germline ends. Germline V gene lookup returns CDR1 SGDLS and CDR2 YYNGEE. The DNA of the CDR3 is TGTGCCAGCAGCCCCCAGGTGGAAGCGTCGGGAGGGGAGCTGTTTTTT. This encodes CASSPQVEASGGELFF.

The chain uses TRBV7-2 and TRBJ1-5; D unresolved. This CDR3 has 14 amino acids. The germline V gene encodes CDR1 SGHTA and CDR2 FQGNSA. Trimming cost V 5 bases and J 1 base, with 9 bases left between them. This CDR3 reads CASSQHLSNQPQHF. CDR3 bases: TGTGCCAGCAGCCAACACCTCAGCAATCAGCCCCAGCATTTT.

This clonotype appeared many times. V gene TRBV20-1 combines with J gene TRBJ2-7, with D possibly being TRBD2 (5 bases). The CDR3 loop spans 14 amino acids. Per the germline V gene, CDR1 is DFQATT and CDR2 is SNEGSKA (reference sequence). The V and J ends lost 6 bases and 3 bases respectively, with 18 bases between them. CDR3 protein: CSATWEAAIYEQYF. In nucleotides, the CDR3 is TGCAGTGCAACTTGGGAAGCGGCCATCTACGAGCAGTACTTC.

In DNA form, the CDR3 reads TGTGCCAGCAGCGGGTGGTACACAGACTATGGCTACACCTTC. Residues: CASSGWYTDYGYTF. The chain is built from TRBV7-9 and TRBJ1-2; D is ambiguous. The CDR3 runs 14 residues. Between the trimmed V and J ends, which lost 5 bases and 3 bases, there was a span of 13 bases. CDR1 is SEHNR and CDR2 is FQNEAQ in the germline V gene (reference sequence).

The chain joins TRBV6-1 to TRBJ1-1; tentative D call: TRBD1 (6 bases). The CDR3 covers 15 residues. Germline-derived CDR1 and CDR2 are MNHNS and SASEGT. V was cut by 3 bases and J by 1 base, with 12 bases left in between. The chain's CDR3 is CASSEADRPNTEAFF. CDR3 bases: TGTGCCAGCAGTGAGGCAGACAGGCCGAACACTGAAGCTTTCTTT.

With respect to this clonotype: It may be a read error: a sequence one base away is much more abundant. V usage is TRBV4-3 and J usage is TRBJ2-7, with D perhaps matching TRBD2 (6 bases). The V end was cut by 8 bases, the J end by 7 bases, with 18 bases between. Looked up from germline, CDR1 is LGHNA and CDR2 is YSLEER. The CDR3 runs to 13 residues. CDR3: CASGPTRENEQYF. The CDR3 region has the DNA TGCGCCAGCGGCCCGACTAGAGAGAATGAGCAGTACTTC.

This clonotype was counted ten times or more. This chain connects TRBV7-2 to TRBJ1-6; perhaps TRBD1 as D (5 bases). The CDR3 is made up of 15 amino acids. CDR1 and CDR2 from the germline V gene are SGHTA and FQGNSA. Trimming removed 4 bases at V and 11 bases at J, with 18 bases between. This CDR3 is CASSWGTGAGTPLHF. The CDR3 bases are TGTGCCAGCAGCTGGGGTACCGGGGCTGGGACACCCCTCCACTTT.

This clonotype appeared many times. The chain's CDR3 is CASSMSAGTETQYF. In DNA, the CDR3 is TGTGCCAGTAGTATGTCGGCAGGGACTGAGACCCAGTACTTC. The rearrangement joins TRBV19 to TRBJ2-5, with a possible D match to TRBD2 (6 bases). The CDR3 sequence is 14 residues long. CDR1 LNHDA and CDR2 SQIVND come from the germline V gene (reference sequence). Trimming took 3 bases from V and 5 from J, leaving 13 bases between them.

The chain links TRBV7-6 to TRBJ2-7, with 8 bases lining up with TRBD1. Trimming took 8 bases from V and 1 from J; bases not matched to a gene: 4. The germline CDR1 and CDR2 sequences are SGHVS and FNYEAQ. The CDR3 is 13 residues long. CDR3 amino acids: CASLTGESYEQYF. Written as DNA, the CDR3 is TGTGCCAGCCTGACAGGGGAATCCTACGAGCAGTACTTC.

This clonotype was seen at least ten times. This chain uses TRBV4-3 with TRBJ1-2; TRBD1 might be the D (5 bases). CDR1 LGHNA and CDR2 YSLEER come from the germline V gene. The CDR3 has 17 residues. V lost 1 base and J lost 5, with 20 bases in between. For the CDR3, the DNA is TGCGCCAGCAGCCAAGCGTTGGGTGTGTTAAGACAGTATGGCTACACCTTC. As protein: CASSQALGVLRQYGYTF.

The J gene is TRBJ2-7, the V gene TRBV20-1; D possibly corresponds to TRBD1 (6 bases). The germline gives CDR1 DFQATT, CDR2 SNEGSKA (reference sequence). This CDR3 contains 13 residues. Trimming removed 3 bases from V and 7 bases from J, with 16 bases in between. The CDR3 DNA reads as TGCAGTGCTAGGGGGGCCATAAGAAATGAGCAGTACTTC. Its protein product is CSARGAIRNEQYF.

This clonotype was observed at least ten times. V is TRBV24-1 and J is TRBJ2-7; TRBD1 matches at 9 bases. The CDR3 runs 17 residues. V trimming: 2 bases; J trimming: 5 bases; junction bases outside the gene matches: 12. The V gene's germline CDR1 is KGHDR and CDR2 SFDVKD. The CDR3 region has the DNA TGTGCCACCAGTGATTCCATCCCCGGGACAGGGTACGACGAGCAGTACTTC. Amino acids: CATSDSIPGTGYDEQYF.

Details on this clonotype: The junction and the germline gene differ at one end; a read error may be behind it. The chain employs TRBV6-1 and TRBJ2-7; D is undetermined. CDR1 is MNHNS and CDR2 is SASEGT in the germline V gene. This CDR3 has 12 amino acids. Here the CDR3 reads CASRRNSYGQYF. The DNA for the CDR3 is TGTGCCAGCAGGCGCAATTCCTACGGGCAGTACTTC.

The V gene is TRBV19, the J gene TRBJ1-1; 9 positions match TRBD1. Trimming cost V 4 bases and J 1 base; bases outside gene matches: 4. Germline V gene data show CDR1 as LNHDA and CDR2 as SQIVND (reference sequence). The CDR3 totals 15 residues. The CDR3 region is CASSRDREGNTEAFF. The CDR3 DNA reads TGTGCCAGTAGTAGGGACAGGGAAGGGAACACTGAAGCTTTCTTT. The entire variable domain, with the rest obtained from reference TRBV19 and TRBJ1-1, is as follows: DGGITQSPKYLFRKEGQNVTLSCEQNLNHDAMYWYRQDPGQGLRLIYYSQIVNDFQKGDIAEGYSVSREKKESFPLTVTSAQKNPTAFYLCASSRDREGNTEAFFGQGTRLTVV.

The chain joins TRBV24-1 to TRBJ2-3, with D tentatively TRBD2 (6 bases). Trimming took 0 bases from V and 0 from J, leaving 9 bases between them. The CDR3 spans 16 residues. Germline V gives CDR1 KGHDR, CDR2 SFDVKD. CDR3 nucleotide sequence: TGTGCCACCAGTGATTTGTCGGGAGATAGCACAGATACGCAGTATTTT. Its protein is CATSDLSGDSTDTQYF.